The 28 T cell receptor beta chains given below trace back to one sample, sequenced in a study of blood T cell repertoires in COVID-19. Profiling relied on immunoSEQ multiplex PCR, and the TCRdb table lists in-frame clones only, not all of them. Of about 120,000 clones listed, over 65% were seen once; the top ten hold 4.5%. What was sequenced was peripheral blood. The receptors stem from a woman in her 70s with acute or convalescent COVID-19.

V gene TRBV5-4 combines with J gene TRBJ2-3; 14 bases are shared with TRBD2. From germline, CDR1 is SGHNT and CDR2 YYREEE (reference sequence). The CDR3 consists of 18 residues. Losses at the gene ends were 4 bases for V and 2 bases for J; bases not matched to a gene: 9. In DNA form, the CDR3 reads TGTGCCAGCAGCCCTGGGACTAGCGGGGGAGCTTACACAGATACGCAGTATTTT. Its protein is CASSPGTSGGAYTDTQYF.

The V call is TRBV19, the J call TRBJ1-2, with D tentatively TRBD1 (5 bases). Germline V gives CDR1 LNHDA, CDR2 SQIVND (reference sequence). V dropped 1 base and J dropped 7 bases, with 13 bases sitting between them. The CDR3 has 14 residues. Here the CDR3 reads CASSIGGQGGGYTF. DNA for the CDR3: TGTGCCAGTAGTATAGGGGGTCAGGGTGGTGGCTACACCTTC. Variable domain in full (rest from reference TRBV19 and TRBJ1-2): DGGITQSPKYLFRKEGQNVTLSCEQNLNHDAMYWYRQDPGQGLRLIYYSQIVNDFQKGDIAEGYSVSREKKESFPLTVTSAQKNPTAFYLCASSIGGQGGGYTFGSGTRLTVV.

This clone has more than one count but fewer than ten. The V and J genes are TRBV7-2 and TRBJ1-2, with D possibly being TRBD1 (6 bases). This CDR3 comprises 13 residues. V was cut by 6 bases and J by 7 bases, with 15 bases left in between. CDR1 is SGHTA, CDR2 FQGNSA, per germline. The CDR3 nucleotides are TGTGCCAGCAGTCGGACAGCCCTAAGTGGCTACACCTTC. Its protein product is CASSRTALSGYTF. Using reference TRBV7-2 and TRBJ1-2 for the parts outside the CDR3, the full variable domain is GAGVSQSPSNKVTEKGKDVELRCDPISGHTALYWYRQSLGQGLEFLIYFQGNSAPDKSGLPSDRFSAERTGGSVSTLTIQRTQQEDSAVYLCASSRTALSGYTFGSGTRLTVV.

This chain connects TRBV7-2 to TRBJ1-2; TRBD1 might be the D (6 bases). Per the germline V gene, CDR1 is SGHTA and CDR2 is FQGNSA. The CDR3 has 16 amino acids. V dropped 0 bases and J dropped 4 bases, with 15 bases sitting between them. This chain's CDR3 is CASSLASGVVSYGYTF. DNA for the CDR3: TGTGCCAGCAGCTTAGCTTCAGGGGTTGTTAGCTATGGCTACACCTTC.

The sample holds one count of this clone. CDR3 in amino acids: CASSTGTGGKGEQFF. In DNA, the CDR3 is TGTGCCAGTAGTACCGGGACAGGGGGCAAGGGTGAGCAGTTCTTC. The gene calls are TRBV19 and TRBJ2-1; 12 nucleotides line up with TRBD1. The germline V gene encodes CDR1 LNHDA and CDR2 SQIVND (reference sequence). The CDR3 covers 15 residues. V lost 4 bases, J lost 9 bases, and 7 bases stayed unmatched. Using reference TRBV19 and TRBJ2-1 for the parts outside the CDR3, the full variable domain is DGGITQSPKYLFRKEGQNVTLSCEQNLNHDAMYWYRQDPGQGLRLIYYSQIVNDFQKGDIAEGYSVSREKKESFPLTVTSAQKNPTAFYLCASSTGTGGKGEQFFGPGTRLTVL.

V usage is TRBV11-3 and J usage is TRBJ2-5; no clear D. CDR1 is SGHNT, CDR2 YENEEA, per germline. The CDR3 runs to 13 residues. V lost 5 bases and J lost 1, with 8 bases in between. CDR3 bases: TGTGCCAGCAGCCTACAGACCCAAGAGACCCAGTACTTC. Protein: CASSLQTQETQYF.

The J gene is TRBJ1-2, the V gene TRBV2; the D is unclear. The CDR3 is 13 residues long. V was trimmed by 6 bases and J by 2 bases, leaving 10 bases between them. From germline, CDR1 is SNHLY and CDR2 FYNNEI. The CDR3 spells CASSQTNNYGYTF. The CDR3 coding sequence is TGTGCCAGCAGCCAGACAAACAACTATGGCTACACCTTC.

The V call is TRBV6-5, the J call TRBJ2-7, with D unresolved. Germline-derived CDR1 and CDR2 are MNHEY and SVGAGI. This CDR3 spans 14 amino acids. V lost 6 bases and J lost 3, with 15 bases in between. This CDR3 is CASSPLGRNYEQYV. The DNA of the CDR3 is TGTGCCAGCAGCCCGCTAGGCCGCAACTACGAGCAGTACGTC.

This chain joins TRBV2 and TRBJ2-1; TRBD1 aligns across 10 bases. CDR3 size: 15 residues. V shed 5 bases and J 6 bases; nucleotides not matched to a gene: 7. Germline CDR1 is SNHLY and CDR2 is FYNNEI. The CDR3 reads CASSTDRGPVNEQFF. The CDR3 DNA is TGTGCCAGCAGTACAGACAGGGGGCCCGTCAATGAGCAGTTCTTC.

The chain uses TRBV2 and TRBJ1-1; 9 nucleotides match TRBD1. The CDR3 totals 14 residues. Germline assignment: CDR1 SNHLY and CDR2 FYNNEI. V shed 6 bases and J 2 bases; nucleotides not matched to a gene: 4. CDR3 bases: TGTGCCAGCAGGCGGGACAGGGAAAACACTGAAGCTTTCTTT. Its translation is CASRRDRENTEAFF.

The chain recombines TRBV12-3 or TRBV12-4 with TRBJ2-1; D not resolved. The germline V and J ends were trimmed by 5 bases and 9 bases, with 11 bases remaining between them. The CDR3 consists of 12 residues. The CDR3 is CASSHSSGEQFF. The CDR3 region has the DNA TGTGCCAGCAGTCACAGCTCCGGTGAGCAGTTCTTC.

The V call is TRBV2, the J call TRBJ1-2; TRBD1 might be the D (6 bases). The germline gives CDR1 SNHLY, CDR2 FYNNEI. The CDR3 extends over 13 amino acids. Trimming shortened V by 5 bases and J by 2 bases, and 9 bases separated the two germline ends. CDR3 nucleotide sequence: TGTGCCAGCAGTCCCGACAGGAACTATGGCTACACCTTC. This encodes CASSPDRNYGYTF.

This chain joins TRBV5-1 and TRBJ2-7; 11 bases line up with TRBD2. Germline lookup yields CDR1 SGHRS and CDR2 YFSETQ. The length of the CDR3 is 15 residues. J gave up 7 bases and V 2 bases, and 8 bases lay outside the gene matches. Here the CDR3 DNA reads TGCGCCAGCAGCTTACTAGCGGGGGTACCTGGAGAGCAGTACTTC. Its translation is CASSLLAGVPGEQYF.

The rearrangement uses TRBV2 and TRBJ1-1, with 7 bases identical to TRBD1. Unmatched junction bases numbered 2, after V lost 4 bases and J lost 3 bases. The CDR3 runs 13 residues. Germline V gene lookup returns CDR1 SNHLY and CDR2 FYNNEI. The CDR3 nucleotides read TGTGCCAGCAGTGCCCAGGGGGACACTGAAGCTTTCTTT. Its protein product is CASSAQGDTEAFF.

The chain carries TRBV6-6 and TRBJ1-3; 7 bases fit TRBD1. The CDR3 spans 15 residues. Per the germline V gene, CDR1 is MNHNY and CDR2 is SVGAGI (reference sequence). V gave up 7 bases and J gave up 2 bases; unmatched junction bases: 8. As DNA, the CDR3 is TGTGCCAGCATATTATCAGGGGGGACTGGAAACACCATATATTTT. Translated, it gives CASILSGGTGNTIYF.

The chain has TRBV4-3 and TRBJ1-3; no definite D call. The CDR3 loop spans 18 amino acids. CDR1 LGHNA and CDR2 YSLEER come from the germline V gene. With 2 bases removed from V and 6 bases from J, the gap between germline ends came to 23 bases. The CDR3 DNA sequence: TGCGCCAGCAGCCAAAATGTTCTGGCCACTCCTAGAGAAAACACCATATATTTT. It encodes CASSQNVLATPRENTIYF.

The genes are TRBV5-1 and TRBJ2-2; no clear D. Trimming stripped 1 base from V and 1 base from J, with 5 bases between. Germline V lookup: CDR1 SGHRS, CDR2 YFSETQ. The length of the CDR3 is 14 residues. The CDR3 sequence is CASSLSQNTGELFF. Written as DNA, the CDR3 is TGCGCCAGCAGCTTGTCCCAGAACACCGGGGAGCTGTTTTTT. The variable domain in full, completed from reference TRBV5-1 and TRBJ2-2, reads KAGVTQTPRYLIKTRGQQVTLSCSPISGHRSVSWYQQTPGQGLQFLFEYFSETQRNKGNFPGRFSGRQFSNSRSEMNVSTLELGDSALYLCASSLSQNTGELFFGEGSRLTVL.

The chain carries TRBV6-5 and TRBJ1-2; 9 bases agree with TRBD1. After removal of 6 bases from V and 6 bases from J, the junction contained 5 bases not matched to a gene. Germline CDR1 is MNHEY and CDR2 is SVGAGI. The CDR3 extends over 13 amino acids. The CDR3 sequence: CASRLDRGHGYTF. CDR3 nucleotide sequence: TGTGCCAGCAGACTGGACAGGGGACATGGCTACACCTTC.

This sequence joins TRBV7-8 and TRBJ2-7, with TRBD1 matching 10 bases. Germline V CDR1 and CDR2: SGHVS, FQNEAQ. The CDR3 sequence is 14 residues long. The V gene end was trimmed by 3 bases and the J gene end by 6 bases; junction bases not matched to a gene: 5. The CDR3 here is CASSLGQGRFEQYV. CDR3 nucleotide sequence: TGTGCCAGCAGCTTGGGACAGGGGAGGTTCGAGCAGTACGTC.

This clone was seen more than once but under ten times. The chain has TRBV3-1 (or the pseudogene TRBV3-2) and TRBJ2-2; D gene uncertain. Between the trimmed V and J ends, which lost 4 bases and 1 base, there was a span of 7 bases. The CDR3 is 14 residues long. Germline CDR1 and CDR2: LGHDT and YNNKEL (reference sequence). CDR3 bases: TGTGCCAGCAGCCCTGACTTGAACACCGGGGAGCTGTTTTTT. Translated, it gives CASSPDLNTGELFF.

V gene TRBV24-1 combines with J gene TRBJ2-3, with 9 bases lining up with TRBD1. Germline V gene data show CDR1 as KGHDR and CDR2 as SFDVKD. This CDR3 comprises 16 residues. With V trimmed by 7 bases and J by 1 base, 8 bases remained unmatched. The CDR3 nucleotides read TGTGCCACCAGCCAACGGACAGGGGTGGGCACAGATACGCAGTATTTT. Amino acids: CATSQRTGVGTDTQYF.

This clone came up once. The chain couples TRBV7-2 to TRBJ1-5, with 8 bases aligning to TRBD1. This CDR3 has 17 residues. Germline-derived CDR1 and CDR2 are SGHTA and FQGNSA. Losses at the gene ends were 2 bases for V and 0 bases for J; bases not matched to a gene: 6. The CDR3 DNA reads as TGTGCCAGCAGCTTAAGGACAGGGCCCCATAGCAATCAGCCCCAGCATTTT. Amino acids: CASSLRTGPHSNQPQHF.

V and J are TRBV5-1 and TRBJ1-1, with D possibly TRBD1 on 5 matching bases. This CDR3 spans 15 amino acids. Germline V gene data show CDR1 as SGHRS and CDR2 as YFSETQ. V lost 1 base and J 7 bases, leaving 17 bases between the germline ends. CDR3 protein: CASSLSMGIGDEAFF. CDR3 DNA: TGCGCCAGCAGCTTGTCCATGGGTATAGGGGATGAAGCTTTCTTT. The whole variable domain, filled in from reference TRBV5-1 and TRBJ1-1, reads KAGVTQTPRYLIKTRGQQVTLSCSPISGHRSVSWYQQTPGQGLQFLFEYFSETQRNKGNFPGRFSGRQFSNSRSEMNVSTLELGDSALYLCASSLSMGIGDEAFFGQGTRLTVV.

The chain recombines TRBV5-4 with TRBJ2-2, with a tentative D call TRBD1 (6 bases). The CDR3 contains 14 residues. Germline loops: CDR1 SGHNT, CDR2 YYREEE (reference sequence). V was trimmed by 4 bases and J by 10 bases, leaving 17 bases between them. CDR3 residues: CASSRNLQGPELFF. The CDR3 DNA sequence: TGTGCCAGCAGCAGAAACCTACAGGGCCCGGAGCTGTTTTTT.

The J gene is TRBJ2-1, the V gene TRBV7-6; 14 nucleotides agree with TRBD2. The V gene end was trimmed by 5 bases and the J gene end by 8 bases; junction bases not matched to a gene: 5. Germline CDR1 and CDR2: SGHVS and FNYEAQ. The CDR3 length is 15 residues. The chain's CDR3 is CASSAGTSGGYEQFF. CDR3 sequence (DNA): TGTGCCAGCAGCGCCGGGACTAGCGGGGGTTATGAGCAGTTCTTC.

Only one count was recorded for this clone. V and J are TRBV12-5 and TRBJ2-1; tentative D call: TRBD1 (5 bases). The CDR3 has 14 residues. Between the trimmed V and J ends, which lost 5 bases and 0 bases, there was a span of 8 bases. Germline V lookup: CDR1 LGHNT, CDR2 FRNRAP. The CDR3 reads CASGGQSSYNEQFF. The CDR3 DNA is TGTGCTAGTGGTGGACAAAGCTCCTACAATGAGCAGTTCTTC.

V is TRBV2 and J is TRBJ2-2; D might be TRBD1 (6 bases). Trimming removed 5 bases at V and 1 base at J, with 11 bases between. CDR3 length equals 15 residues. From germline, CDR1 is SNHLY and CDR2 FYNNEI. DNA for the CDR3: TGTGCCAGCAGTCCGACAGGCCTGAACACCGGGGAGCTGTTTTTT. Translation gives CASSPTGLNTGELFF.

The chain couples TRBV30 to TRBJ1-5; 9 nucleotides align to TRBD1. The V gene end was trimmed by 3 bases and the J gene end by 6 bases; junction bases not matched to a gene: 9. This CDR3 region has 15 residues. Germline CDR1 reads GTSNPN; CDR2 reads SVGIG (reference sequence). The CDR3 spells CAWSQTGGSFQPQHF. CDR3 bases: TGTGCCTGGAGCCAAACAGGGGGCAGTTTTCAGCCCCAGCATTTT.